These 27 T cell receptor beta chains were all obtained from the same sample, sequenced in a study of T cell responses to AZD1222 COVID-19 vaccine. Repertoires were generated with immunoSEQ multiplex PCR, while TCRdb's copy carries only in-frame clones and drops some. The data show 86,000 or so clones, roughly 84% seen once. Sequenced here: peripheral blood, sampled 28 days after the second AZD1222 dose. The receptors shown here come from an adult who received the AZD1222 COVID-19 vaccine.

J is TRBJ1-2 and V is TRBV7-9; possibly TRBD1 for D (6 bases). The V end lost 4 bases, the J end lost 6 bases, and 21 bases lay between the germline ends. The CDR3 is 16 amino acids. Germline V gene sequence: CDR1 SEHNR, CDR2 FQNEAQ (reference sequence). This CDR3 reads CASSSSRGGLMDGYTF. The CDR3 DNA follows: TGTGCCAGCAGCTCCTCCCGAGGGGGGCTGATGGATGGCTACACCTTC.

The chain has TRBV5-4 and TRBJ2-7, with a weak D call TRBD2 (6 bases). The CDR3 has 13 amino acids. The ends were cut back, 4 bases at V and 2 bases at J, with 10 bases in the middle. The germline CDR1 and CDR2 sequences are SGHNT and YYREEE (reference sequence). CDR3 protein: CASSPGVTYEQYF. In DNA, the CDR3 is TGTGCCAGCAGCCCGGGAGTAACCTACGAGCAGTACTTC. The complete variable domain, with remaining parts taken from reference TRBV5-4 and TRBJ2-7, reads ETGVTQSPTHLIKTRGQQVTLRCSSQSGHNTVSWYQQALGQGPQFIFQYYREEENGRGNFPPRFSGLQFPNYSSELNVNALELDDSALYLCASSPGVTYEQYFGPGTRLTVT.

This chain connects TRBV5-1 to TRBJ1-4, with a tentative D call TRBD1 (5 bases). This CDR3 spans 13 amino acids. Germline V gene data show CDR1 as SGHRS and CDR2 as YFSETQ. V dropped 0 bases and J dropped 8 bases, with 8 bases sitting between them. CDR3 region: CASSLGTQEKLFF. Here the CDR3 DNA reads TGCGCCAGCAGCTTGGGGACACAGGAAAAACTGTTTTTT. Full variable domain (remainder filled in from reference TRBV5-1 and TRBJ1-4): KAGVTQTPRYLIKTRGQQVTLSCSPISGHRSVSWYQQTPGQGLQFLFEYFSETQRNKGNFPGRFSGRQFSNSRSEMNVSTLELGDSALYLCASSLGTQEKLFFGSGTQLSVL.

This clone was seen only a few times. The chain is built from TRBV15 and TRBJ2-7, with TRBD1 matching 10 bases. This CDR3 spans 18 amino acids. In germline, CDR1 is LNHNV, CDR2 YYDKDF (reference sequence). V lost 2 bases, J lost 3 bases, and 13 bases stayed unmatched. DNA of the CDR3: TGTGCCACCAGCAGACCTACCGCCGGGACAGGGGTAAGCTACGAGCAGTACTTC. Amino acid sequence: CATSRPTAGTGVSYEQYF.

The rearrangement links TRBV18 to TRBJ1-1, with D unclear. The CDR3 is 14 amino acids. V gave up 0 bases and J gave up 5 bases, with 10 bases separating them. CDR1 and CDR2 from the germline V gene are KGHSH and LQKENI. The CDR3 spells CASSPPSRGTEAFF. The CDR3 DNA is TGTGCCAGCTCACCACCGAGTCGGGGAACTGAAGCTTTCTTT.

The chain joins TRBV5-4 to TRBJ2-7; 12 bases fit TRBD2. The J segment lost 0 bases and the V segment lost 0 bases, leaving 7 bases of the junction unmatched. Looked up from germline, CDR1 is SGHNT and CDR2 is YYREEE (reference sequence). The CDR3 loop spans 18 amino acids. The DNA of the CDR3 is TGTGCCAGCAGCTTGGAGACTAGCGGGAGCGGGACCTCCTACGAGCAGTACTTC. This encodes CASSLETSGSGTSYEQYF.

The genes are TRBV3-1 (or the pseudogene TRBV3-2) and TRBJ2-1; 9 bases match TRBD2. The J segment lost 8 bases and the V segment lost 3 bases, leaving 8 bases of the junction unmatched. The CDR3 totals 15 residues. Germline lookup yields CDR1 LGHDT and CDR2 YNNKEL (reference sequence). Here the CDR3 DNA reads TGTGCCAGCAGCCACGGGGCTAGCGGGGCCTATGAGCAGTTCTTC. This translates into CASSHGASGAYEQFF.

The chain is built from TRBV28 and TRBJ2-5; 8 bases match TRBD1. With V trimmed by 9 bases and J by 3 bases, 6 bases remained unmatched. The CDR3 is 13 amino acids. The V gene's germline CDR1 is MDHEN and CDR2 SYDVKM. As DNA, the CDR3 is TGTGCCAGTGGGGGACAGGTAAAAGAGACCCAGTACTTC. This codes for CASGGQVKETQYF.

This clone was observed a handful of times. This rearrangement joins TRBV19 to TRBJ1-2; 7 bases agree with TRBD1. Germline V gene data show CDR1 as LNHDA and CDR2 as SQIVND (reference sequence). The CDR3 length is 14 residues. V lost 9 bases, J lost 3 bases, and 10 bases stayed unmatched. Written as DNA, the CDR3 is TGTGCCAGCCAGAGGCAGGGACAGTACTATGGCTACACCTTC. Protein: CASQRQGQYYGYTF. The full variable domain, completed using reference TRBV19 and TRBJ1-2, is DGGITQSPKYLFRKEGQNVTLSCEQNLNHDAMYWYRQDPGQGLRLIYYSQIVNDFQKGDIAEGYSVSREKKESFPLTVTSAQKNPTAFYLCASQRQGQYYGYTFGSGTRLTVV.

The chain combines TRBV6-1 with TRBJ1-2; D is unclear. This CDR3 contains 14 residues. In germline, CDR1 is MNHNS, CDR2 SASEGT. Between the trimmed V and J ends, which lost 1 base and 4 bases, there was a span of 10 bases. In nucleotides, the CDR3 is TGTGCCAGCAGTGAAGGCGTACCCCTCTATGGCTACACCTTC. Amino acids: CASSEGVPLYGYTF.

The chain recombines TRBV7-3 with TRBJ1-2, with 7 bases aligning to TRBD1. Germline lookup yields CDR1 SGHTA and CDR2 FQGTGA. V trimming: 4 bases; J trimming: 6 bases; junction bases outside the gene matches: 5. There are 13 residues in the CDR3. DNA for the CDR3: TGTGCCAGCAGCTACCCTCAGGGGGATGGCTACACCTTC. This encodes CASSYPQGDGYTF. The variable domain in full, with the rest retrieved from reference TRBV7-3 and TRBJ1-2, is GAGVSQTPSNKVTEKGKYVELRCDPISGHTALYWYRQSLGQGPEFLIYFQGTGAADDSGLPNDRFFAVRPEGSVSTLKIQRTERGDSAVYLCASSYPQGDGYTFGSGTRLTVV.

The genes are TRBV7-2 and TRBJ2-2; D is unclear. Trimming removed 3 bases from V and 6 bases from J, with 5 bases in between. The germline V gene encodes CDR1 SGHTA and CDR2 FQGNSA. This CDR3 has 12 amino acids. Written as DNA, the CDR3 is TGTGCCAGCAGCTTTAGTGCCGGGGAGCTGTTTTTT. Protein sequence: CASSFSAGELFF. The variable domain in full, with the rest retrieved from reference TRBV7-2 and TRBJ2-2, is GAGVSQSPSNKVTEKGKDVELRCDPISGHTALYWYRQSLGQGLEFLIYFQGNSAPDKSGLPSDRFSAERTGGSVSTLTIQRTQQEDSAVYLCASSFSAGELFFGEGSRLTVL.

The rearrangement uses TRBV15 and TRBJ2-7, with 11 bases matching TRBD2. CDR3 length equals 16 residues. From germline, CDR1 is LNHNV and CDR2 YYDKDF (reference sequence). The junction had 6 bases not matched to a gene; V was cut back by 3 bases and J by 2 bases. The CDR3 nucleotides read TGTGCCACCAGCAGGGGGGGACTAGCGGCTGCCTACGAGCAGTACTTC. Translating gives CATSRGGLAAAYEQYF.

The V call is TRBV2, the J call TRBJ2-1; possibly TRBD1 for D (6 bases). Germline CDR1 SNHLY, CDR2 FYNNEI. Trimming took 8 bases from V and 5 from J, leaving 10 bases between them. The CDR3 spans 12 residues. The CDR3 spells CASVQGDNEQFF. The CDR3 coding sequence is TGTGCCAGCGTACAGGGAGACAATGAGCAGTTCTTC.

The genes are TRBV1 and TRBJ2-6; the table's D call, TRBD2, was not checked against the DNA. TRBV1 represents a pseudogene. There are 20 residues in the CDR3. The CDR3 sequence is CTSSQFTRLAGFSGANVLTF. The DNA for the CDR3 is TGCACCAGCAGCCAGTTTACCCGACTAGCGGGGTTCTCTGGGGCCAACGTCCTGACTTTC.

V usage is TRBV10-3 and J usage is TRBJ1-2, with D perhaps TRBD1 (5 bases). V was shortened by 3 bases and J by 7 bases, with 9 bases between the two germline ends. This CDR3 has 12 amino acids. CDR1 and CDR2 from the germline V gene are ENHRY and SYGVKD. CDR3 region: CAISEARAGYTF. As DNA, the CDR3 is TGTGCCATCAGTGAAGCCAGGGCTGGCTACACCTTC.

This chain connects TRBV9 to TRBJ2-3; 10 positions agree with TRBD2. This CDR3 region has 15 residues. V lost 7 bases and J lost 3; bases outside the gene matches: 8. Germline V lookup: CDR1 SGDLS, CDR2 YYNGEE. This CDR3 is CASAIAGGGTDTQYF. CDR3 bases: TGTGCCAGCGCAATAGCGGGGGGAGGTACAGATACGCAGTATTTT.

The genes are TRBV28 and TRBJ1-4; 9 bases map to TRBD1. Trimming at V came to 8 bases and at J to 2 bases, leaving 12 bases not matched to a gene. The CDR3 runs 17 residues. Germline loops: CDR1 MDHEN, CDR2 SYDVKM. CDR3 amino acids: CASGAGQGTGTNEKLFF. In DNA form, the CDR3 reads TGTGCCAGCGGCGCCGGACAGGGGACGGGTACTAATGAAAAACTGTTTTTT.

The chain joins TRBV6-4 to TRBJ2-3, with D tentatively TRBD2 (6 bases). Germline CDR1 is MRHNA and CDR2 is SNTAGT. This CDR3 spans 15 amino acids. Between the trimmed V and J ends, which lost 5 bases and 0 bases, there was a span of 12 bases. CDR3 bases: TGTGCCAGCAGTCAGAGGAGCGGGAGCACAGATACGCAGTATTTT. Translation: CASSQRSGSTDTQYF.

This chain connects TRBV6-5 to TRBJ2-7, with a tentative D call TRBD1 (6 bases). Trimming stripped 4 bases from V and 0 bases from J, with 13 bases between. This CDR3 is built from 15 residues. Germline values: CDR1 MNHEY, CDR2 SVGAGI. DNA for the CDR3: TGTGCCAGCAGTTTACAGGGACCAAACTCCTACGAGCAGTACTTC. Protein: CASSLQGPNSYEQYF.

CDR3 DNA: TGTGCCAGCAGCCAAGTTGGGAGGGCCCACGAGCAGTACTTC. Protein sequence: CASSQVGRAHEQYF. The rearrangement joins TRBV3-1 (or the pseudogene TRBV3-2) to TRBJ2-7, with 7 nucleotides matching TRBD2. Trimming took 1 base from V and 5 from J; bases not matched to a gene: 5. Germline CDR1 reads LGHDT; CDR2 reads YNNKEL (reference sequence). The CDR3 is 14 amino acids.

The chain has TRBV28 and TRBJ1-2; 9 positions match TRBD1. The CDR3 contains 17 residues. V lost 5 bases, J lost 7 bases, and 17 bases stayed unmatched. In germline, CDR1 is MDHEN, CDR2 SYDVKM. CDR3 loop: CASSDRTPGQGFGGYTF. The CDR3 DNA sequence: TGTGCCAGCAGTGATCGGACCCCGGGACAGGGTTTCGGTGGCTACACCTTC.

This clone was seen a handful of times. The gene calls are TRBV10-3 and TRBJ2-7, with D maybe TRBD2 (5 bases). The length of the CDR3 is 14 residues. V lost 0 bases to trimming and J lost 5 bases, with 11 bases between them. The germline CDR1 and CDR2 sequences are ENHRY and SYGVKD. CDR3 sequence (DNA): TGTGCCATCAGTGAGTCGAGGGCAGCACACGAGCAGTACTTC. It codes for CAISESRAAHEQYF.

This clone was picked up a small number of times. The chain employs TRBV9 and TRBJ1-2; D is undetermined. Trimming left V 0 bases short and J 2 bases short, with 8 bases between. The CDR3 runs 14 residues. The germline gives CDR1 SGDLS, CDR2 YYNGEE. The CDR3 is CASSVAPGNYGYTF. CDR3 bases: TGTGCCAGCAGCGTAGCTCCGGGGAACTATGGCTACACCTTC.

The rearrangement uses TRBV28 and TRBJ1-6; possible D gene TRBD1, 5 bases. V was clipped by 1 base and J by 9 bases, with 13 bases between them. This CDR3 is 15 amino acids long. Germline lookup yields CDR1 MDHEN and CDR2 SYDVKM. The CDR3 sequence: CASSLFRAMASPLHF. The CDR3 region has the DNA TGTGCCAGCAGTTTATTCAGGGCCATGGCTTCACCCCTCCACTTT.

The rearrangement links TRBV6-5 to TRBJ2-5; possibly TRBD1 for D (5 bases). Germline assignment: CDR1 MNHEY and CDR2 SVGAGI. The CDR3 has 12 residues. Trimming removed 8 bases from V and 3 bases from J, with 10 bases in between. CDR3 DNA: TGTGCCAGCCGAGACAGCAAAGAGACCCAGTACTTC. It encodes CASRDSKETQYF.

CDR3: CASSPQGTGELFF. CDR3 bases: TGCGCCAGCAGCCCCCAGGGTACCGGGGAGCTGTTTTTT. This chain joins TRBV5-1 and TRBJ2-2; D might be TRBD1 (5 bases). Trimming removed 4 bases at V and 5 bases at J, with 9 bases between. Looked up from germline, CDR1 is SGHRS and CDR2 is YFSETQ. The CDR3 contains 13 residues.